Below, 8 T cell receptor beta chains from the same sample are listed, as sequenced in a study of CD8 T cells in ankylosing spondylitis. TCRdb ran MiXCR on the 5' RACE reads and lists one entry per CDR3 protein. This table holds 150,000 to 200,000 distinct CDR3 sequences, roughly 10% found once. The specimen was blood, either unsorted or a sorted T cell fraction (not recorded which). The receptor set was obtained from a female donor with ankylosing spondylitis or in good health (not recorded which).

This clonotype is deemed medium-sized. The gene calls are TRBV5-1 and TRBJ2-7, with a tentative D call TRBD2 (6 bases). The germline CDR1 and CDR2 sequences are SGHRS and YFSETQ. The CDR3 has 14 residues. V was clipped by 0 bases and J by 3 bases, with 10 bases between them. This chain's CDR3 is CASSLAGRDYEQYF. In nucleotides, the CDR3 is TGCGCCAGCAGCTTGGCCGGGAGAGACTACGAGCAGTACTTC.

This clonotype was observed a few times. This rearrangement joins TRBV11-1 to TRBJ2-7; tentatively, D is TRBD2 (6 bases). The CDR3 sequence is 18 residues long. V lost 3 bases and J lost 0, with 21 bases in between. Germline V gene lookup returns CDR1 SGHAT and CDR2 FQDESV (reference sequence). CDR3 nucleotide sequence: TGTGCCAGCAGCTTTAGCGGTTTAAGGACGGCAAGCTCCTACGAGCAGTACTTC. This encodes CASSFSGLRTASSYEQYF.

The table lists this clonotype with many counts. V and J are TRBV29-1 and TRBJ2-3; possibly TRBD1 or TRBD2 for D (6 bases each). Germline assignment: CDR1 SQVTM and CDR2 ANQGSEA. V gave up 8 bases and J gave up 6 bases, with 21 bases separating them. The CDR3 is made up of 14 amino acids. CDR3 region: CSLNGGGMGDTQYF. In nucleotides, the CDR3 is TGCAGCCTAAACGGGGGCGGCATGGGCGATACGCAGTATTTT.

This clonotype was counted only a few times. The chain combines TRBV20-1 with TRBJ2-7; TRBD2 matches 15 bases. Germline CDR1 DFQATT, CDR2 SNEGSKA (reference sequence). The CDR3 length is 16 residues. With V trimmed by 5 bases and J by 1 base, 6 bases remained unmatched. CDR3 sequence (DNA): TGCAGTGCTTCCGGGACTAGCGGGAGGCGATCCTACGAGCAGTACTTC. The encoded protein is CSASGTSGRRSYEQYF.

J is TRBJ2-7 and V is TRBV5-4, with 12 nucleotides matching TRBD2. The CDR3 contains 17 residues. Germline values: CDR1 SGHNT, CDR2 YYREEE (reference sequence). V trimming: 1 base; J trimming: 0 bases; junction bases outside the gene matches: 5. The CDR3 loop reads CASSLRLAGVLSYEQYF. The CDR3 DNA reads as TGTGCCAGCAGCTTGAGACTAGCGGGAGTCCTCTCCTACGAGCAGTACTTC.

This rearrangement joins TRBV7-8 to TRBJ2-3; 10 nucleotides agree with TRBD2. CDR3 length equals 18 residues. Germline CDR1 reads SGHVS; CDR2 reads FQNEAQ. The trim removed 5 bases at V and 0 bases at J, leaving 11 bases unmatched. The CDR3 bases are TGTGCCAGCAGCCTGACTAGCGGGTACTATATAAGCACAGATACGCAGTATTTT. Translating it yields CASSLTSGYYISTDTQYF.

The rearrangement joins TRBV20-1 to TRBJ1-1; D is ambiguous. The CDR3 has 14 amino acids. Germline lookup yields CDR1 DFQATT and CDR2 SNEGSKA (reference sequence). V lost 3 bases and J 1 base, leaving 12 bases between the germline ends. The CDR3 spells CSARPGSQNTEAFF. In DNA, the CDR3 is TGCAGTGCTAGGCCCGGGAGCCAGAACACTGAAGCTTTCTTT.

This clonotype showed up just a few times. The chain joins TRBV6-2 or TRBV6-3 to TRBJ2-1, with 10 bases that match TRBD2. The V gene end was trimmed by 6 bases and the J gene end by 8 bases; junction bases not matched to a gene: 19. CDR3 length equals 18 residues. From germline, CDR1 is MNHEY and CDR2 SVGEGT. CDR3 region: CASSLWGSGRAEGDEQFF. The CDR3 DNA is TGTGCCAGCAGCCTCTGGGGGAGCGGGAGGGCCGAAGGGGATGAGCAGTTCTTC.